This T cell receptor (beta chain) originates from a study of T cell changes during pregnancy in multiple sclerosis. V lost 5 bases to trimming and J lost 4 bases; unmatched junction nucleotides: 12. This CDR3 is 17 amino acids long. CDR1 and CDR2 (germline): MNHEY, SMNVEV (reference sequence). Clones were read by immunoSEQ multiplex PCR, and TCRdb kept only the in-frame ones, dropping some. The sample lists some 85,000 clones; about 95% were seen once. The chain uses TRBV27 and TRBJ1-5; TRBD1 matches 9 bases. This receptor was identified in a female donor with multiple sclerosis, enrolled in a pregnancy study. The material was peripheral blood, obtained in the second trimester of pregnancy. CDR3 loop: CASSLLPGQGHNQPQHF. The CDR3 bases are TGTGCCAGCAGTCTTCTTCCGGGACAGGGACATAATCAGCCCCAGCATTTT.